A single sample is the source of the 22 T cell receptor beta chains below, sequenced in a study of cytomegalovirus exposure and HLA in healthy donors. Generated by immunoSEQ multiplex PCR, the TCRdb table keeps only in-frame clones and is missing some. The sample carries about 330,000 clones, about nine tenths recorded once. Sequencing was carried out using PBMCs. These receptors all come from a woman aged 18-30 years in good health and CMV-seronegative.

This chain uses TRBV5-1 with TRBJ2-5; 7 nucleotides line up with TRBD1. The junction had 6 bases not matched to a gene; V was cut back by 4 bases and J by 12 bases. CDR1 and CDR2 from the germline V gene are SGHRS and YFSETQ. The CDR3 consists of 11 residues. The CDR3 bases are TGCGCCAGCAGCATGGGGACAGACAAGTACTTC. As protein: CASSMGTDKYF.

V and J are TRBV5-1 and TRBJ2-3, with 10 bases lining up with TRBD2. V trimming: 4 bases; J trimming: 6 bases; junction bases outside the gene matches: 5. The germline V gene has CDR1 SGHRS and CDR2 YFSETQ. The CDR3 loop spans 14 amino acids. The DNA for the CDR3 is TGCGCCAGCAGCCTGGGACTAGCGTGGGATACGCAGTATTTT. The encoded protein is CASSLGLAWDTQYF.

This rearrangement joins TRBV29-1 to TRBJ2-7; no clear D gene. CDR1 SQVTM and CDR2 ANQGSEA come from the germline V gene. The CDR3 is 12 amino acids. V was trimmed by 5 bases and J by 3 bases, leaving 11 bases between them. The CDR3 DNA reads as TGCAGCGTTTCACCGGGTCTCTACGAGCAGTACTTC. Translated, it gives CSVSPGLYEQYF.

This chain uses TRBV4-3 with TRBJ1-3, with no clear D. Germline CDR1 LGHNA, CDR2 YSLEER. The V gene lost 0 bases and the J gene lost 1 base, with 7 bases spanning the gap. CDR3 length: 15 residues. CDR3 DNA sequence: TGCGCCAGCAGCCAAGACGTATATTCTGGAAACACCATATATTTT. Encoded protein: CASSQDVYSGNTIYF.

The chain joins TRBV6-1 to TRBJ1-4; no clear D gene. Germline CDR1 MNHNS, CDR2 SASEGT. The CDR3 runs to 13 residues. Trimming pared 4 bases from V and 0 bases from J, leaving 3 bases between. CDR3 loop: CASSGATNEKLFF. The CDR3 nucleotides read TGTGCCAGCAGTGGCGCAACTAATGAAAAACTGTTTTTT.

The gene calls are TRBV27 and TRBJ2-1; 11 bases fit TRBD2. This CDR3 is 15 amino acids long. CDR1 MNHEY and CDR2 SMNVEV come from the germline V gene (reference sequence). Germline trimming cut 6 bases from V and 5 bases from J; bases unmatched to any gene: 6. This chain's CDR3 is CASSIAGGLHNEQFF. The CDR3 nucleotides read TGTGCCAGCAGCATAGCGGGAGGGCTACACAATGAGCAGTTCTTC.

The CDR3 here is CASSPQGLSVTDTQYF. In DNA, the CDR3 is TGTGCCAGCAGCCCCCAGGGGCTCTCCGTCACAGATACGCAGTATTTT. The chain couples TRBV9 to TRBJ2-3; a possible D gene is TRBD1 (6 bases). The CDR3 has 16 amino acids. Trimming pared 4 bases from V and 2 bases from J, leaving 17 bases between. Per the germline V gene, CDR1 is SGDLS and CDR2 is YYNGEE. The variable domain in full, with the rest retrieved from reference TRBV9 and TRBJ2-3, is DSGVTQTPKHLITATGQRVTLRCSPRSGDLSVYWYQQSLDQGLQFLIQYYNGEERAKGNILERFSAQQFPDLHSELNLSSLELGDSALYFCASSPQGLSVTDTQYFGPGTRLTVL.

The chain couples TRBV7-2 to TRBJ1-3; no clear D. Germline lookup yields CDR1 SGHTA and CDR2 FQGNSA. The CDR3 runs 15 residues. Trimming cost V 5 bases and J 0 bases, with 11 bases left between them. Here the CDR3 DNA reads TGTGCCAGCAGCCCTAATTCGAACTCTGGAAACACCATATATTTT. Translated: CASSPNSNSGNTIYF.

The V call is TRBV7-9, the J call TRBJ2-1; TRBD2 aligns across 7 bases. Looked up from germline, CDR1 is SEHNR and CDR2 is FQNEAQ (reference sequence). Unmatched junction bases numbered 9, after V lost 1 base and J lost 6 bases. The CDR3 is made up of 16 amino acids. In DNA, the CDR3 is TGTGCCAGCAGCTTAGGGGCGGGAGTGAGGGGCAATGAGCAGTTCTTC. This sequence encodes CASSLGAGVRGNEQFF. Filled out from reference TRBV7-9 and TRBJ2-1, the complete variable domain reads DTGVSQNPRHKITKRGQNVTFRCDPISEHNRLYWYRQTLGQGPEFLTYFQNEAQLEKSRLLSDRFSAERPKGSFSTLEIQRTEQGDSAMYLCASSLGAGVRGNEQFFGPGTRLTVL.

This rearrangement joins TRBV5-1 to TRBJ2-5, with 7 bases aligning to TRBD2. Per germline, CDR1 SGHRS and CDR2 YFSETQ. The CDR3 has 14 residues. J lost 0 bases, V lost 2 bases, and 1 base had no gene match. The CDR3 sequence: CASSFRGDQETQYF. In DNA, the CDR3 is TGCGCCAGCAGCTTTCGGGGGGACCAAGAGACCCAGTACTTC.

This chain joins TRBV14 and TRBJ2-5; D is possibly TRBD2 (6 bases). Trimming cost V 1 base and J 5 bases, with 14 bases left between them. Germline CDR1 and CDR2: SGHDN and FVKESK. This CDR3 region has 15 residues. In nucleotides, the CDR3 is TGTGCCAGCAGCCAAGTACCGGGAGCTGCGGAGACCCAGTACTTC. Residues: CASSQVPGAAETQYF.

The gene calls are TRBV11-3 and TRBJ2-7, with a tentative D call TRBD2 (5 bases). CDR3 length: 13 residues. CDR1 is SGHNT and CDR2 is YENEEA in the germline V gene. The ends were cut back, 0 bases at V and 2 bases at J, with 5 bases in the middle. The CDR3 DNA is TGTGCCAGCAGCTTAGACGGGACCTACGAGCAGTACTTC. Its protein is CASSLDGTYEQYF.

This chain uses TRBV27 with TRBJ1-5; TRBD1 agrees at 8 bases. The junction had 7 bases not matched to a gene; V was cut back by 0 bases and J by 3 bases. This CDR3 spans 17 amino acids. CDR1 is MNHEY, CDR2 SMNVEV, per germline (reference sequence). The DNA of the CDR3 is TGTGCCAGCAGTTTATCGATGACAGGGGTAACCAATCAGCCCCAGCATTTT. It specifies CASSLSMTGVTNQPQHF.

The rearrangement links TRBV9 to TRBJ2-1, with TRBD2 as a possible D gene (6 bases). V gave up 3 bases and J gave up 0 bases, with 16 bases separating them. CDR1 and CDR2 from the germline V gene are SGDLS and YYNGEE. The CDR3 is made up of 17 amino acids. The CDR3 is CASSARGAGFSYNEQFF. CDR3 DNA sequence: TGTGCCAGCAGCGCCCGTGGAGCGGGTTTCTCCTACAATGAGCAGTTCTTC.

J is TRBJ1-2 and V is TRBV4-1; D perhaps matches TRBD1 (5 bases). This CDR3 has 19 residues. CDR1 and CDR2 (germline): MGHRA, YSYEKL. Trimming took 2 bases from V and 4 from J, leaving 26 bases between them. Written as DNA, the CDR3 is TGCGCCAGCAGCCAAACACCGGGGGGTCTAGCGGGGTTACTCTATGGCTACACCTTC. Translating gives CASSQTPGGLAGLLYGYTF.

The CDR3 protein is CASRAKTSGSSFEQYF. The CDR3 coding sequence is TGTGCCAGCAGGGCAAAGACTAGCGGGAGTAGTTTCGAGCAGTACTTC. The V and J genes are TRBV2 and TRBJ2-7; 12 nucleotides match TRBD2. Germline V lookup: CDR1 SNHLY, CDR2 FYNNEI. The CDR3 sequence is 16 residues long. V was pared by 6 bases and J by 6 bases, with 12 bases of the junction left unmatched.

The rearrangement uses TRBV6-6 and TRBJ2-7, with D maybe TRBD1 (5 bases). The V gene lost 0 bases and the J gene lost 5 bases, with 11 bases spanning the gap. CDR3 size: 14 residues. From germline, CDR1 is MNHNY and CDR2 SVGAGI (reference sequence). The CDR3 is CASSYSRVNDEQYF. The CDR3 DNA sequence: TGTGCCAGCAGTTACTCCAGGGTTAACGACGAGCAGTACTTC.

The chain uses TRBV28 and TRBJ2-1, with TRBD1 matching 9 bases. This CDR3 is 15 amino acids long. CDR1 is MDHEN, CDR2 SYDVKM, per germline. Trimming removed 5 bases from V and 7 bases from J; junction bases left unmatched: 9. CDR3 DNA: TGTGCCAGCAGTCCGGGACAGGGAGTTAGAAATGAGCAGTTCTTC. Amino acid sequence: CASSPGQGVRNEQFF.

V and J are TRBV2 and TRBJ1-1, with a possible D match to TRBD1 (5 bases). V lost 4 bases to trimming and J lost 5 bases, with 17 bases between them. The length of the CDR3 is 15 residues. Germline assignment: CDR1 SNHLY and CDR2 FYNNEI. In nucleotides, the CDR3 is TGTGCCAGCAGTGTGGGGGGGGAGTTGGATACTGAAGCTTTCTTT. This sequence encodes CASSVGGELDTEAFF.

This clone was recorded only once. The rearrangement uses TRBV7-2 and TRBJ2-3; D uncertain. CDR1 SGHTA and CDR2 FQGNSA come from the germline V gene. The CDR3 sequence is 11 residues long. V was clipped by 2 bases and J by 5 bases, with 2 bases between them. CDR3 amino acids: CASSLLDTQYF. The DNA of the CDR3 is TGTGCCAGCAGCTTACTAGATACGCAGTATTTT.

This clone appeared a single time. The CDR3 region has the DNA TGTGCCAGCAGCGACGGACTAGCGGGAGAGGCTGAGCAGTTCTTC. Encoded protein: CASSDGLAGEAEQFF. This chain uses TRBV13 with TRBJ2-1; 13 nucleotides line up with TRBD2. Germline lookup yields CDR1 PRHDT and CDR2 FYEKMQ (reference sequence). Unmatched junction bases numbered 7, after V lost 5 bases and J lost 9 bases. The CDR3 totals 15 residues.

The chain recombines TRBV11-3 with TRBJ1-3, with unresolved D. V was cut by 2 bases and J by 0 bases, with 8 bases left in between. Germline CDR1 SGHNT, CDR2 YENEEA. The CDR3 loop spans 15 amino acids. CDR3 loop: CASSLSGISGNTIYF. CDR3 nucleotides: TGTGCCAGCAGCTTATCGGGGATCTCTGGAAACACCATATATTTT.